Listed below are T cell receptor beta chains from one sample, sequenced in a study of blood T cell repertoires in COVID-19. TCRdb keeps only in-frame clones here, not all; method: immunoSEQ multiplex PCR. The sample yields roughly 190,000 clones, roughly 84% seen once. The sample comprised peripheral blood. The receptors stem from a woman in her 70s with COVID-19, enrolled during active disease. Each CDR3 is given with its conserved first and last residue. The D gene is left open where the match is weak. A clone size is listed for some rows: how often the clone was seen (once, few, many), or a class if it is expanded.

DNA: TGTGCCACCCGTAGGGACAGGCAGTATCTCTTC
CDR3: CATRRDRQYLF
size: -
J: TRBJ2-1
D: TRBD1
V: TRBV6-5

DNA: TGTGCCAGCAGCTTAGACAATCCTGGGGCCAACGTCCTGACTTTC
CDR3: CASSLDNPGANVLTF
size: -
J: TRBJ2-6
D: -
V: TRBV7-9

DNA: TGTGCCAGCAAGACTAGCGGGACTGGGGCCAACGTCCTGACTTTC
CDR3: CASKTSGTGANVLTF
size: -
J: TRBJ2-6
D: TRBD2
V: TRBV2

DNA: TGTGCCAGCAGTTTCGGGTATGGCTACACCTTC
CDR3: CASSFGYGYTF
size: -
J: TRBJ1-2
D: -
V: TRBV12-3/TRBV12-4

DNA: TGTGCCAGCAGTTTATCAGGGGGGAATCAGCCCCAGCATTTT
CDR3: CASSLSGGNQPQHF
size: -
J: TRBJ1-5
D: TRBD1
V: TRBV6-4

DNA: TGTGCCAGCAGTGAAGCGCTTCAGGTAGCTTTCTTT
CDR3: CASSEALQVAFF
size: once
J: TRBJ1-1
D: -
V: TRBV6-1

DNA: TGTGCCAGCTCAACCGGGACAGGACCCTACGAGCAGTACTTC
CDR3: CASSTGTGPYEQYF
size: -
J: TRBJ2-7
D: TRBD1
V: TRBV18

DNA: TGTGCCAGCAGTGAAGGACTAGCGGAAGAGACCCAGTACTTC
CDR3: CASSEGLAEETQYF
size: -
J: TRBJ2-5
D: TRBD2
V: TRBV2

DNA: TGCGCCAGCAGCCATGGTAGACAGGGCTCCTATGGCTACACCTTC
CDR3: CASSHGRQGSYGYTF
size: -
J: TRBJ1-2
D: TRBD1
V: TRBV4-1

DNA: TGTGCCAGCAGCCGGACAGGGATGACTTTCTTT
CDR3: CASSRTGMTFF
size: -
J: TRBJ1-1
D: TRBD1
V: TRBV6-5

DNA: TGTGCCAGCAGTTTATCGCGGACTAGCGGCGCCTCCTACGAGCAGTACTTC
CDR3: CASSLSRTSGASYEQYF
size: -
J: TRBJ2-7
D: TRBD2
V: TRBV27

DNA: TGTGCCAGCAGCTTATTCCCTAGCACAGATACGCAGTATTTT
CDR3: CASSLFPSTDTQYF
size: -
J: TRBJ2-3
D: -
V: TRBV7-2

DNA: TGTGCCAGCAGCCCCCGAGGTAGCTATGGCTACACCTTC
CDR3: CASSPRGSYGYTF
size: -
J: TRBJ1-2
D: -
V: TRBV11-2

DNA: TGTGCCAGCAGCGTAGTGGAGGAATCGCACACCATATATTTT
CDR3: CASSVVEESHTIYF
size: -
J: TRBJ1-3
D: -
V: TRBV9

DNA: TGTGCCAGCAGTCCCCCCCTGAGGGCCAACAATGAGCAGTTCTTC
CDR3: CASSPPLRANNEQFF
size: -
J: TRBJ2-1
D: -
V: TRBV6-5

DNA: TGTGCCTGGAGTGTATATGGTGAGGGAGGGGGGGCGGACACTGAAGCTTTCTTT
CDR3: CAWSVYGEGGGADTEAFF
size: -
J: TRBJ1-1
D: -
V: TRBV30

DNA: TGTGCCAGCAGGACAGGGGGATACACTGAAGCTTTCTTT
CDR3: CASRTGGYTEAFF
size: few
J: TRBJ1-1
D: TRBD1
V: TRBV7-8

DNA: TGTGCCACCAGTGATTTTGGCAGGGCAACCTACAATGAGCAGTTCTTC
CDR3: CATSDFGRATYNEQFF
size: -
J: TRBJ2-1
D: -
V: TRBV24-1

DNA: TGCGCCAGCAGCTCGCGGACTGAAGATACGCAGTATTTT
CDR3: CASSSRTEDTQYF
size: -
J: TRBJ2-3
D: -
V: TRBV5-1

DNA: TGTGCAAGTCGCTTAGCGCTGATTCTGGGGAGGCCCCAGCATTTT
CDR3: CASRLALILGRPQHF
size: few
J: TRBJ1-5
D: -
V: TRBV12-2

DNA: TGTGCCAGCAGTGGGACAGTCACAGATACGCAGTATTTT
CDR3: CASSGTVTDTQYF
size: -
J: TRBJ2-3
D: TRBD1
V: TRBV27

DNA: TGCGCCAGCAGCTACGACATCAATGGCTACACCTTC
CDR3: CASSYDINGYTF
size: few
J: TRBJ1-2
D: -
V: TRBV5-1

DNA: TGTGCCAGCGATCTCGGGACAGGGAGGCCTAATGAGCAGTTCTTC
CDR3: CASDLGTGRPNEQFF
size: few
J: TRBJ2-1
D: TRBD1
V: TRBV6-6

DNA: TGTGCCAGCAGCTTTGGGGACAGTGGAAACACCATATATTTT
CDR3: CASSFGDSGNTIYF
size: -
J: TRBJ1-3
D: TRBD1
V: TRBV5-8

DNA: TGTGCCAGTAGTATCGGGCGGGAGAATGAGCAGTTCTTC
CDR3: CASSIGRENEQFF
size: -
J: TRBJ2-1
D: TRBD2
V: TRBV19

DNA: TGCGCCAGCTCTCGAGGGGACGGGAGGAACACCGGGGAGCTGTTTTTT
CDR3: CASSRGDGRNTGELFF
size: -
J: TRBJ2-2
D: -
V: TRBV4-1

DNA: TGCAGCGTCCCGACAGGGGCGAGGGGGGAGGGCTACACCTTC
CDR3: CSVPTGARGEGYTF
size: -
J: TRBJ1-2
D: TRBD1
V: TRBV29-1

DNA: TGTGCCAGCAGTTCCGATCAGCCCCAGCATTTT
CDR3: CASSSDQPQHF
size: -
J: TRBJ1-5
D: -
V: TRBV28

DNA: TGTGCCAGCAGCTCAGGGATCGGTACAGATACGCAGTATTTT
CDR3: CASSSGIGTDTQYF
size: once
J: TRBJ2-3
D: -
V: TRBV5-4

DNA: TGTGCCAGCGTGCCCCCCCAAGGGAGGGGTATGGGGACTGAAGCTTTCTTT
CDR3: CASVPPQGRGMGTEAFF
size: -
J: TRBJ1-1
D: -
V: TRBV2

DNA: TGTGCCAGCAGTTTGGGGGGGCCCCAAGAGACCCAGTACTTC
CDR3: CASSLGGPQETQYF
size: -
J: TRBJ2-5
D: -
V: TRBV28

DNA: TGTGCCAGCAGCTTTATGCAGGGGTCAAATGAGCAGTTCTTC
CDR3: CASSFMQGSNEQFF
size: -
J: TRBJ2-1
D: -
V: TRBV7-2

DNA: TGTGCCACACCGACAGTTTTTAATGAAAAACTGTTTTTT
CDR3: CATPTVFNEKLFF
size: -
J: TRBJ1-4
D: -
V: TRBV24-1

DNA: TGTGCCAGCAGCCACAAGACAGGGGGCACTGAAGCTTTCTTT
CDR3: CASSHKTGGTEAFF
size: -
J: TRBJ1-1
D: TRBD1
V: TRBV14

DNA: TGTGCCAGCAGAACAGGGCTGAACACTGAAGCTTTCTTT
CDR3: CASRTGLNTEAFF
size: -
J: TRBJ1-1
D: -
V: TRBV27

DNA: TGTGCCAGCAGAAGGGGACAGTTGAACACTGAAGCTTTCTTT
CDR3: CASRRGQLNTEAFF
size: once
J: TRBJ1-1
D: TRBD1
V: TRBV28

DNA: TGTGCCTGGACCGTGAGTAGCACAGATACGCAGTATTTT
CDR3: CAWTVSSTDTQYF
size: once
J: TRBJ2-3
D: -
V: TRBV30

DNA: TGTGCCAGTAGTATGGGACTGTACACCGGGGAGCTGTTTTTT
CDR3: CASSMGLYTGELFF
size: -
J: TRBJ2-2
D: -
V: TRBV19

DNA: TGCGCCAGCAGTGAGTTCCAGGGGGAGGAAGAAGCTTTCTTT
CDR3: CASSEFQGEEEAFF
size: -
J: TRBJ1-1
D: TRBD1
V: TRBV10-1